This passage covers 21 T cell receptor beta chains from one sample sequenced in a study of shared clonotypes between healthy human individuals. The protocol was immunoSEQ multiplex PCR, while the TCRdb copy is restricted to in-frame clones and leaves out a portion. The profile shows 950,000 to 1,300,000 clones, roughly 80% of them singletons. Sequences were obtained from memory CD4+ T cells sorted from blood. Subset described: CD45RA-negative fraction. All receptors derive from a man younger than 35 in good health.

The V and J genes are TRBV19 and TRBJ2-1; perhaps D is TRBD1 or TRBD2 (5 bases each). The CDR3 sequence is 13 residues long. The germline V and J ends were trimmed by 9 bases and 10 bases, with 19 bases remaining between them. CDR1 and CDR2 from the germline V gene are LNHDA and SQIVND (reference sequence). The CDR3 sequence: CASRSGREKEQFF. The CDR3 DNA reads as TGTGCCAGCAGGAGCGGCAGGGAAAAGGAGCAGTTCTTC.

The chain recombines TRBV19 with TRBJ1-2; no reliable D call. The CDR3 consists of 16 residues. Between the trimmed V and J ends, which lost 9 bases and 8 bases, there was a span of 28 bases. Germline V gives CDR1 LNHDA, CDR2 SQIVND (reference sequence). Here the CDR3 DNA reads TGTGCCAGCAGGAACCCCCTTCGGGCGGACCCGGGGGGCTACACCTTC. It yields the protein CASRNPLRADPGGYTF. Using reference TRBV19 and TRBJ1-2 for the parts outside the CDR3, the full variable domain is DGGITQSPKYLFRKEGQNVTLSCEQNLNHDAMYWYRQDPGQGLRLIYYSQIVNDFQKGDIAEGYSVSREKKESFPLTVTSAQKNPTAFYLCASRNPLRADPGGYTFGSGTRLTVV.

The chain has TRBV5-1 and TRBJ2-5, with 9 bases aligning to TRBD2. Germline CDR1 reads SGHRS; CDR2 reads YFSETQ. The V gene end was trimmed by 0 bases and the J gene end by 7 bases; junction bases not matched to a gene: 1. This CDR3 has 13 amino acids. The CDR3 loop is CASSLELAGTQYF. CDR3 bases: TGCGCCAGCAGCTTGGAACTAGCGGGGACCCAGTACTTC.

This clone came up a few times. This chain links TRBV19 with TRBJ1-2; D is perhaps TRBD1 (5 bases). CDR3 length: 14 residues. V lost 7 bases and J lost 4, with 16 bases in between. Per the germline V gene, CDR1 is LNHDA and CDR2 is SQIVND (reference sequence). CDR3 sequence: CASTPQGNGYGYTF. The CDR3 bases are TGTGCCAGTACCCCCCAGGGTAACGGCTATGGCTACACCTTC.

The chain has TRBV7-2 and TRBJ2-5, with D maybe TRBD1 (7 bases). The CDR3 spans 14 residues. The V gene lost 3 bases and the J gene lost 4 bases, with 12 bases spanning the gap. Germline V CDR1 and CDR2: SGHTA, FQGNSA. The CDR3 nucleotides are TGTGCCAGCAGCTTGAGGGGGCGGGGAGAGACCCAGTACTTC. It codes for CASSLRGRGETQYF.

The chain employs TRBV6-5 and TRBJ2-7, with 14 nucleotides matching TRBD2. The CDR3 extends over 14 amino acids. J gave up 6 bases and V 10 bases, and 8 bases lay outside the gene matches. CDR1 is MNHEY, CDR2 SVGAGI, per germline. CDR3 sequence: CATWRLAGGSEQYF. CDR3 DNA sequence: TGTGCCACATGGAGACTAGCGGGAGGGTCCGAGCAGTACTTC.

The chain joins TRBV28 to TRBJ1-2, with no clear D. V lost 6 bases and J lost 3, with 11 bases in between. The CDR3 totals 13 residues. Germline-derived CDR1 and CDR2 are MDHEN and SYDVKM. The CDR3 sequence: CASSRGQYYGYTF. The DNA of the CDR3 is TGTGCCAGCAGCCGGGGTCAGTACTATGGCTACACCTTC.

V is TRBV11-3 and J is TRBJ2-2, with D unclear. Trimming pared 0 bases from V and 7 bases from J, leaving 6 bases between. The CDR3 length is 13 residues. The germline gives CDR1 SGHNT, CDR2 YENEEA. This CDR3 reads CASSLELGGELFF. CDR3 nucleotide sequence: TGTGCCAGCAGCTTAGAACTGGGCGGGGAGCTGTTTTTT.

Note on this clone: Other DNA variants within this sample encode the same CDR3. The rearrangement joins TRBV5-1 to TRBJ2-7; D remains ambiguous. CDR3 length equals 13 residues. The V gene's germline CDR1 is SGHRS and CDR2 YFSETQ. V was shortened by 3 bases and J by 0 bases, with 7 bases between the two germline ends. CDR3 in amino acids: CASSYTSSYEQYF. DNA of the CDR3: TGCGCCAGCAGCTACACGAGCTCCTACGAGCAGTACTTC.

The V call is TRBV28, the J call TRBJ1-2; D remains ambiguous. CDR3 length: 13 residues. In germline, CDR1 is MDHEN, CDR2 SYDVKM. The V and J ends lost 3 bases and 4 bases respectively, with 9 bases between them. The CDR3 spells CASSLRVFYGYTF. CDR3 DNA sequence: TGTGCCAGCAGTTTGCGGGTTTTCTATGGCTACACCTTC.

This clone came up many times. The chain employs TRBV5-4 and TRBJ2-4; TRBD1 is a possible D gene (6 bases). Trimming removed 0 bases at V and 10 bases at J, with 8 bases between. There are 12 residues in the CDR3. Germline V gene lookup returns CDR1 SGHNT and CDR2 YYREEE (reference sequence). In DNA form, the CDR3 reads TGTGCCAGCAGCTTGGTTCAGGGGATTCAGTACTTC. This sequence encodes CASSLVQGIQYF.

CDR3 sequence: CATSKEREGGKNIQYF. CDR3 bases: TGTGCCACCAGTAAGGAGCGGGAGGGCGGCAAAAACATTCAGTACTTC. The chain links TRBV15 to TRBJ2-4; 10 positions agree with TRBD2. The CDR3 extends over 16 amino acids. V was clipped by 6 bases and J by 3 bases; unmatched bases: 8. The germline V gene has CDR1 LNHNV and CDR2 YYDKDF (reference sequence).

This clone was recorded a few times. The chain carries TRBV25-1 and TRBJ1-1; D uncertain. The V gene lost 0 bases and the J gene lost 6 bases, with 8 bases spanning the gap. CDR3 size: 13 residues. Germline-derived CDR1 and CDR2 are MGHDK and SYGVNS. DNA for the CDR3: TGTGCCAGCAGTGAATATGGCGGGGCTGAAGCTTTCTTT. Protein product: CASSEYGGAEAFF. Using reference TRBV25-1 and TRBJ1-1 for the parts outside the CDR3, the full variable domain is EADIYQTPRYLVIGTGKKITLECSQTMGHDKMYWYQQDPGMELHLIHYSYGVNSTEKGDLSSESTVSRIRTEHFPLTLESARPSHTSQYLCASSEYGGAEAFFGQGTRLTVV.

The chain employs TRBV7-2 and TRBJ2-4, with D perhaps TRBD1 (7 bases). Trimming took off 7 bases at V and 2 bases at J, with 12 bases between the two ends. The CDR3 contains 14 residues. Germline CDR1 reads SGHTA; CDR2 reads FQGNSA. CDR3: CASNPGGSKNIQYF. In DNA form, the CDR3 reads TGTGCCAGCAATCCAGGGGGGTCCAAAAACATTCAGTACTTC.

The table lists this clone with a few counts. This chain uses TRBV9 with TRBJ1-4, with D perhaps TRBD1 (5 bases). The CDR3 totals 13 residues. CDR1 SGDLS and CDR2 YYNGEE come from the germline V gene. Trimming left V 4 bases short and J 8 bases short, with 12 bases between. The CDR3 sequence: CASSPGPLEKLFF. DNA for the CDR3: TGTGCCAGCAGCCCGGGACCTTTAGAAAAACTGTTTTTT.

The chain combines TRBV7-8 with TRBJ2-3; 7 nucleotides match TRBD2. The CDR3 covers 15 residues. Germline V gene data show CDR1 as SGHVS and CDR2 as FQNEAQ. Losses at the gene ends were 1 base for V and 1 base for J; bases not matched to a gene: 2. The CDR3 reads CASSLGAGRTDTQYF. The CDR3 DNA reads as TGTGCCAGCAGCTTAGGAGCGGGGCGCACAGATACGCAGTATTTT.

As concerns this clone: This sequence may be a read error, since a much larger clone differs from it by one base. The chain is built from TRBV9 and TRBJ2-2, with 8 bases lining up with TRBD2. Trimming at V came to 4 bases and at J to 0 bases, leaving 2 bases not matched to a gene. CDR3 size: 15 residues. Germline lookup yields CDR1 SGDLS and CDR2 YYNGEE. CDR3 region: CASSMRGANTGELFF. CDR3 nucleotides: TGTGCCAGCAGCATGCGGGGGGCGAACACCGGGGAGCTGTTTTTT.

The chain uses TRBV5-1 and TRBJ2-1; the D gene is possibly TRBD1 (5 bases). V lost 2 bases and J 3 bases, leaving 15 bases between the germline ends. Germline V gene lookup returns CDR1 SGHRS and CDR2 YFSETQ. CDR3 length equals 16 residues. The DNA of the CDR3 is TGCGCCAGCAGCTTTTTGAACAAGGGGTACTACAATGAGCAGTTCTTC. Its protein is CASSFLNKGYYNEQFF.

The chain recombines TRBV5-1 with TRBJ1-4; D gene unclear. Germline CDR1 reads SGHRS; CDR2 reads YFSETQ. Trimming stripped 1 base from V and 5 bases from J, with 12 bases between. The CDR3 contains 15 residues. CDR3 loop: CASSLQHGGNEKLFF. The CDR3 region has the DNA TGCGCCAGCAGCTTGCAACACGGCGGAAATGAAAAACTGTTTTTT.

The table lists this clone with a few counts. This chain joins TRBV5-4 and TRBJ2-7, with D perhaps TRBD1 (6 bases). Deletions cut 5 bases from V and 2 bases from J, with 17 bases between. This CDR3 has 15 amino acids. CDR1 and CDR2 from the germline V gene are SGHNT and YYREEE (reference sequence). The CDR3 protein is CASSSNTGSTYEQYF. DNA of the CDR3: TGTGCCAGCAGTTCCAACACAGGGTCTACCTACGAGCAGTACTTC.

This chain links TRBV5-1 with TRBJ2-2; the match to TRBD2 covers 13 bases. This CDR3 is built from 16 residues. Germline V gives CDR1 SGHRS, CDR2 YFSETQ. The V and J ends lost 4 bases and 3 bases, in that order; junction bases with no gene match: 3. The CDR3 here is CASSSTSGRDTGELFF. In DNA form, the CDR3 reads TGCGCCAGCAGCAGTACTAGCGGGAGGGACACCGGGGAGCTGTTTTTT.